This entry lists 24 T cell receptor beta chains sequenced from one sample in a study of radiotherapy plus CTLA-4 blockade in lung cancer. Some clones are missing from TCRdb's copy, which holds only in-frame ones; the method was immunoSEQ multiplex PCR. The sample consists of 30,000 to 35,000 clones, about 78% of them appearing once. This sample comprised peripheral blood, obtained from a patient treated with radiotherapy plus ipilimumab. The receptors come from a human donor with non-small cell lung cancer who had stable disease on radiotherapy plus ipilimumab.

J is TRBJ2-5 and V is TRBV29-1; TRBD2 might be the D (7 bases). V dropped 6 bases and J dropped 4 bases, with 15 bases sitting between them. Germline V CDR1 and CDR2: SQVTM, ANQGSEA. CDR3 length: 13 residues. CDR3 region: CSVEGGPGETQYF. The CDR3 DNA sequence: TGCAGCGTCGAGGGGGGGCCCGGAGAGACCCAGTACTTC.

The chain joins TRBV19 to TRBJ1-1; no firm D call. Germline values: CDR1 LNHDA, CDR2 SQIVND (reference sequence). V was shortened by 3 bases and J by 5 bases, with 13 bases between the two germline ends. There are 14 residues in the CDR3. The DNA for the CDR3 is TGTGCCAGTAGTATCCCCTCAACGGGGACTGAAGCTTTCTTT. Its protein product is CASSIPSTGTEAFF. Based on the CDR3 plus reference TRBV19 and TRBJ1-1, the full variable domain is DGGITQSPKYLFRKEGQNVTLSCEQNLNHDAMYWYRQDPGQGLRLIYYSQIVNDFQKGDIAEGYSVSREKKESFPLTVTSAQKNPTAFYLCASSIPSTGTEAFFGQGTRLTVV.

CDR3 amino acids: CATSRGRSRPNQPQHF. CDR3 coding DNA: TGTGCCACCAGCAGAGGTCGCTCGCGCCCAAATCAGCCCCAGCATTTT. The V and J genes are TRBV15 and TRBJ1-5; D remains ambiguous. Looked up from germline, CDR1 is LNHNV and CDR2 is YYDKDF (reference sequence). The CDR3 contains 16 residues. V lost 1 base, J lost 4 bases, and 14 bases lay in between.

This clone was observed a single time. The V and J genes are TRBV29-1 and TRBJ2-5; 7 bases agree with TRBD2. There are 12 residues in the CDR3. The V segment lost 6 bases and the J segment 1 base; nucleotides outside the gene matches: 2. Per the germline V gene, CDR1 is SQVTM and CDR2 is ANQGSEA. CDR3 nucleotide sequence: TGCAGCGTGGGGACTACCCAAGAGACCCAGTACTTC. Amino acid sequence: CSVGTTQETQYF.

The chain couples TRBV9 to TRBJ2-7; 9 bases fit TRBD1. This CDR3 spans 15 amino acids. The germline gives CDR1 SGDLS, CDR2 YYNGEE. J was trimmed by 4 bases and V by 4 bases; bases with no gene match: 9. The CDR3 sequence is CASSPISGQGYEQYF. The CDR3 bases are TGTGCCAGCAGCCCGATCTCGGGACAGGGTTACGAGCAGTACTTC.

Comment on this clone: An end of the junction does not agree with germline; a read error may underlie this. V usage is TRBV28 and J usage is TRBJ2-1; 9 bases map to TRBD1. The germline CDR1 and CDR2 sequences are MDHEN and SYDVKM. The CDR3 is made up of 16 amino acids. DNA of the CDR3: TGTGCCGGCAGTTGGGTCCCGGGACAGGGTACCAATGAGCAGTTCTTC. It yields the protein CAGSWVPGQGTNEQFF.

The chain has TRBV12-2 and TRBJ1-4; TRBD1 is the table's D call and was not checked against the DNA. TRBV12-2 is flagged as a pseudogene. There are 15 residues in the CDR3. The CDR3, as DNA: TGTGCAAGTCGGAAAACAGGTGCAACTAATGAAAAACTGTTTTTT. It specifies CASRKTGATNEKLFF.

This clone was counted only a few times. J is TRBJ1-4 and V is TRBV7-9; D is unclear. This CDR3 is built from 13 residues. CDR1 is SEHNR, CDR2 FQNEAQ, per germline (reference sequence). V shed 3 bases and J shed 8 bases, with 10 bases lying between them. DNA of the CDR3: TGTGCCAGCAGCTTGGGGATGAACGAAAAACTGTTTTTT. Translating gives CASSLGMNEKLFF.

The chain uses TRBV7-2 and TRBJ1-2; no clear D. Germline V gives CDR1 SGHTA, CDR2 FQGNSA. This CDR3 has 14 residues. Deletions cut 4 bases from V and 5 bases from J, with 14 bases between. The CDR3 here is CASSSTGSHYGYTF. CDR3 DNA sequence: TGTGCCAGCAGCTCTACTGGGTCCCATTATGGCTACACCTTC.

The rearrangement uses TRBV11-2 and TRBJ2-2, with D perhaps TRBD1 (5 bases). Trimming stripped 5 bases from V and 0 bases from J, with 10 bases between. Looked up from germline, CDR1 is SGHAT and CDR2 is FQNNGV. There are 15 residues in the CDR3. In DNA form, the CDR3 reads TGTGCCAGCAGCCTAGGGGTCTCGAACACCGGGGAGCTGTTTTTT. Its translation: CASSLGVSNTGELFF.

This chain links TRBV5-8 with TRBJ1-2, with 7 bases that match TRBD1. Germline CDR1 is SGHTS and CDR2 is YDEGEE. The V segment lost 7 bases and the J segment 4 bases; nucleotides outside the gene matches: 4. The CDR3 is 12 residues long. The CDR3 DNA reads TGTGCCAGCCCGGGACAGCTCTATGGCTACACCTTC. Protein product: CASPGQLYGYTF.

The genes are TRBV28 and TRBJ1-2, with a possible D match to TRBD1 (5 bases). Germline V gene data show CDR1 as MDHEN and CDR2 as SYDVKM. The CDR3 spans 17 residues. Trimming shortened V by 3 bases and J by 4 bases, and 21 bases separated the two germline ends. Here the CDR3 DNA reads TGTGCCAGCAGTTTTGAAAGGGGCCGAGGTCTCCTCTATGGCTACACCTTC. Residues: CASSFERGRGLLYGYTF.

V usage is TRBV19 and J usage is TRBJ2-2, with D maybe TRBD1 (6 bases). Looked up from germline, CDR1 is LNHDA and CDR2 is SQIVND (reference sequence). V was trimmed by 0 bases and J by 2 bases, leaving 13 bases between them. The CDR3 totals 17 residues. The CDR3 DNA reads as TGTGCCAGTAGTATAGAGTGGGGACAACTAAACACCGGGGAGCTGTTTTTT. Protein: CASSIEWGQLNTGELFF.

This clone appeared a single time. The genes are TRBV6-1 and TRBJ1-1; D is perhaps TRBD1 (5 bases). V was clipped by 4 bases and J by 5 bases, with 23 bases between them. The germline V gene has CDR1 MNHNS and CDR2 SASEGT. This CDR3 comprises 17 residues. The CDR3 sequence: CASSARQRGMGGTEAFF. CDR3 nucleotides: TGTGCCAGCAGTGCCAGACAGAGGGGTATGGGTGGAACTGAAGCTTTCTTT.

V usage is TRBV9 and J usage is TRBJ1-4, with 7 nucleotides matching TRBD1. The CDR3 has 14 amino acids. The germline V gene encodes CDR1 SGDLS and CDR2 YYNGEE. The trim removed 0 bases at V and 8 bases at J, leaving 4 bases unmatched. The CDR3 DNA reads as TGTGCCAGCAGCGTAGGAGGGGGCGCAGAAAAACTGTTTTTT. This translates into CASSVGGGAEKLFF.

The chain couples TRBV5-1 to TRBJ2-5; weak D call: TRBD1 (5 bases). The CDR3 runs to 14 residues. Germline V lookup: CDR1 SGHRS, CDR2 YFSETQ. Trimming left V 4 bases short and J 1 base short, with 11 bases between. The CDR3, as DNA: TGCGCCAGCAGCCCCGGACATTTCCAAGAGACCCAGTACTTC. As protein: CASSPGHFQETQYF.

The chain carries TRBV9 and TRBJ1-2; TRBD1 matches 7 bases. The germline V gene encodes CDR1 SGDLS and CDR2 YYNGEE. The CDR3 has 15 amino acids. V gave up 0 bases and J gave up 8 bases; unmatched junction bases: 10. CDR3 coding DNA: TGTGCCAGCAGCGTAGTGGGTCATCAGGGGGTCGGCTACACCTTC. Translation: CASSVVGHQGVGYTF.

The chain employs TRBV5-1 and TRBJ2-7, with a possible D match to TRBD2 (5 bases). The CDR3 extends over 12 amino acids. V shed 4 bases and J shed 8 bases, with 13 bases lying between them. Per the germline V gene, CDR1 is SGHRS and CDR2 is YFSETQ. CDR3 residues: CASSLDLEQQYF. The CDR3 nucleotides read TGCGCCAGCAGCCTGGACTTGGAACAGCAGTACTTC.

Concerning this clone: A read error may produce the germline difference seen at one junction end. The V call is TRBV7-2, the J call TRBJ2-7; D remains ambiguous. CDR1 and CDR2 from the germline V gene are SGHTA and FQGNSA. The CDR3 covers 14 residues. The CDR3 is CASSLESGSHEQYF. Here the CDR3 DNA reads TGTGCCAGCAGCTTAGAATCCGGCTCCCACGAGCAGTACTTC.

The J gene is TRBJ1-1, the V gene TRBV27, with D possibly matching TRBD1 (6 bases). V was shortened by 5 bases and J by 5 bases, with 12 bases between the two germline ends. This CDR3 is 13 amino acids long. Germline CDR1 reads MNHEY; CDR2 reads SMNVEV (reference sequence). CDR3 loop: CASSVLQGTEAFF. DNA of the CDR3: TGTGCCAGCAGTGTACTACAGGGAACTGAAGCTTTCTTT.

The rearrangement links TRBV5-1 to TRBJ2-5, with unresolved D. Deletions cut 7 bases from V and 5 bases from J, with 15 bases between. Germline V gene sequence: CDR1 SGHRS, CDR2 YFSETQ. This CDR3 contains 13 residues. The CDR3 sequence: CASRERFMETQYF. The DNA of the CDR3 is TGCGCCAGCCGTGAGAGGTTTATGGAGACCCAGTACTTC. Supplemented by reference TRBV5-1 and TRBJ2-5, the full variable domain reads KAGVTQTPRYLIKTRGQQVTLSCSPISGHRSVSWYQQTPGQGLQFLFEYFSETQRNKGNFPGRFSGRQFSNSRSEMNVSTLELGDSALYLCASRERFMETQYFGPGTRLLVL.

The V call is TRBV10-3, the J call TRBJ1-1, with a possible D match to TRBD1 (6 bases). The V end was cut by 8 bases, the J end by 2 bases, with 15 bases between. In germline, CDR1 is ENHRY, CDR2 SYGVKD. The CDR3 sequence is 14 residues long. The CDR3 DNA reads TGTGCCATCTCGAGGACAGAAGCTAACACTGAAGCTTTCTTT. Residues: CAISRTEANTEAFF.

The rearrangement links TRBV7-2 to TRBJ1-6; D gene unclear. The germline V gene encodes CDR1 SGHTA and CDR2 FQGNSA. Trimming cost V 2 bases and J 6 bases, with 11 bases left between them. The CDR3 runs to 15 residues. In DNA, the CDR3 is TGTGCCAGCAGCTTAAGGACCCCAATTAATTCACCCCTCCACTTT. It translates to CASSLRTPINSPLHF.

V gene TRBV5-1 combines with J gene TRBJ1-2; weak D call: TRBD1 (5 bases). Germline loops: CDR1 SGHRS, CDR2 YFSETQ. The V end was cut by 4 bases, the J end by 3 bases, with 10 bases between. This CDR3 has 13 residues. The CDR3 nucleotides read TGCGCCAGCAGCCTCCAGACAGACTATGGCTACACCTTC. Amino acids: CASSLQTDYGYTF.